A single T cell receptor (beta chain) is shown here with its context. The antigen remains unidentified. This specimen comes from a study of cytomegalovirus exposure and HLA in healthy donors. Study-wide results and limits: Later analysis associated a missense DCLRE1C variant with TCR beta V- and J-gene trimming. A later analysis reportedly found fewer N-insertions in an Asian-associated ancestry cluster than the roughly 670-donor mean. Associated with cytomegalovirus, according to the listing, were 170 or so TCR beta chains. A later analysis found most CMV-associated TCR beta chains apparently HLA-restricted.

Researchers ran the PCR with 60 Vbeta and 13 Jbeta primers. TCRdb's copy holds only in-frame clones and misses some; the assay was immunoSEQ multiplex PCR. The sample carries some 180,000 clones, around four fifths recorded once. Germline loops: CDR1 LGHNA, CDR2 YNFKEQ. This CDR3 has 17 residues. With 2 bases clipped from V and 6 bases from J, the junction kept 13 bases outside the gene matches. The chain is built from TRBV4-2 and TRBJ2-3; 8 bases fit TRBD2. Sequenced input: PBMCs. The TCR sequence derives from a woman aged 30 to 39 in good health and CMV-seronegative. DNA of the CDR3: TGTGCCAGCAGCCAATCGAGTCGTAGCGGGGCGGCGGATACGCAGTATTTT. Translated, it gives CASSQSSRSGAADTQYF.